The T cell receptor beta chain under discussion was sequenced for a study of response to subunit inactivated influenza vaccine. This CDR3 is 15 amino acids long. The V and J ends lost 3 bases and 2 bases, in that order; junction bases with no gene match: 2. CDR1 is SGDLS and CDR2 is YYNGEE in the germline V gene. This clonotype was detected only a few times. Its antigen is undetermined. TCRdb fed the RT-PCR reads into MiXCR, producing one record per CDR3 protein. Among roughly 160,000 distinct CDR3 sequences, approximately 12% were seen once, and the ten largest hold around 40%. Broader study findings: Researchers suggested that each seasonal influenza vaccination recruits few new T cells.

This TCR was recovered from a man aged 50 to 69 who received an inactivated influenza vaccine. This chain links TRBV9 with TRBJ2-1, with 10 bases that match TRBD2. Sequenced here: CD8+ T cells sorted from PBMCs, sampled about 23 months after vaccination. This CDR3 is CASSASGGAYNEQFF. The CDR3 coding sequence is TGTGCCAGCAGCGCGAGCGGGGGGGCCTACAATGAGCAGTTCTTC.